These T cell receptor beta chains were read from a single sample in a study of cytomegalovirus exposure and HLA in healthy donors. Repertoires were generated with immunoSEQ multiplex PCR, while TCRdb's copy carries only in-frame clones and drops some. The sample contains about 120,000 clones, 79% of which appear only once. The source material was PBMCs. The source is a woman in her late teens or twenties in good health and CMV-seropositive. Each CDR3 is given with its conserved first and last residue. D genes are given only for firm matches. Clone size is stated in some rows and not others, as once, few, many or a class when expanded.

D gene,J gene,V gene,clone size,CDR3 DNA,CDR3 protein
TRBD1,TRBJ1-2,TRBV14,NA,TGTGCCAGCAGCCAGACAGGGGGCCGACCTAACTATGGCTACACCTTC,CASSQTGGRPNYGYTF
NA,TRBJ1-1,TRBV28,few,TGTGCCAGCAAGGTCGCGGGCACTGAAGCTTTCTTT,CASKVAGTEAFF
TRBD2,TRBJ2-7,TRBV2,NA,TGTGCCAGCAAAGGGACTAGAGACTACGAGCAGTACTTC,CASKGTRDYEQYF
NA,TRBJ1-4,TRBV5-4,NA,TGTGCCAGTGGCCGGGTCGGACAGAGGAATGAAAAACTGTTTTTT,CASGRVGQRNEKLFF
NA,TRBJ1-5,TRBV11-3,NA,TGTGCCAGCAGCTTAGAAACGACGAGGAATCAGCCCCAGCATTTT,CASSLETTRNQPQHF
NA,TRBJ1-1,TRBV10-3,NA,TGTGCCATCAGTTCTACTACAGGGCTGAACACTGAAGCTTTCTTT,CAISSTTGLNTEAFF
TRBD1,TRBJ1-2,TRBV30,few,TGTGCCTGGACGGGACAGACTAACTATGGCTACACCTTC,CAWTGQTNYGYTF
TRBD2,TRBJ2-3,TRBV11-2,NA,TGTGCCAGCAGCTCTTCTAGCGGCTCGGCAGATACGCAGTATTTT,CASSSSSGSADTQYF
NA,TRBJ2-2,TRBV7-3,NA,TGTGCCAGCAGCTTAGGGCCAGGGAACACCGGGGAGCTGTTTTTT,CASSLGPGNTGELFF
NA,TRBJ2-1,TRBV19,NA,TGTGCCAGTAGTATTTCACAGCTACTCTACAATGAGCAGTTCTTC,CASSISQLLYNEQFF
TRBD1,TRBJ1-2,TRBV18,NA,TGTGCCAGCTCCCCAGGGGGCAGTAACAACTATGGCTACACCTTC,CASSPGGSNNYGYTF
TRBD1,TRBJ2-1,TRBV30,NA,TGTGCCTGGAGTGGTATGGGGACAGGGGTCTTTGGCTCCTACAATGAGCAGTTCTTC,CAWSGMGTGVFGSYNEQFF
NA,TRBJ2-3,TRBV6-6,NA,TGTGCCAGCAGTTACTCGACCAGGGTTGGCACAGATACGCAGTATTTT,CASSYSTRVGTDTQYF
NA,TRBJ1-4,TRBV7-8,NA,TGTGCCAGCAGCCTTACAGGGATAAATGAAAAACTGTTTTTT,CASSLTGINEKLFF
NA,TRBJ1-2,TRBV5-6,NA,TGTGCCAGCAGCTTACTTACAGGGTCTAACTATGGCTACACCTTC,CASSLLTGSNYGYTF
TRBD1,TRBJ1-1,TRBV28,NA,TGTGCCAGCAGTTGGACAGGGAGCACTGAAGCTTTCTTT,CASSWTGSTEAFF
TRBD2,TRBJ2-1,TRBV10-3,NA,TGTGCCATCAGTGAGATCTATAGCGGGAGGGCCGTTAATGAGCAGTTCTTC,CAISEIYSGRAVNEQFF
NA,TRBJ2-7,TRBV6-1,NA,TGTGCCAGCACCCGGGGCTCCTACGAGCAGTACTTC,CASTRGSYEQYF
NA,TRBJ1-1,TRBV6-5,few,TGTGCCAGCAGCCCCAGGGGTTCCACTGAAGCTTTCTTT,CASSPRGSTEAFF
TRBD1,TRBJ1-5,TRBV6-6,once,TGTGCCGGAGGCACACAGGGGCGGGATCAGCCCCAGCATTTT,CAGGTQGRDQPQHF
NA,TRBJ1-3,TRBV4-1,NA,TGCGCCAGCAGCCAATACGAGGGCTACTCTGGAAACACCATATATTTT,CASSQYEGYSGNTIYF
TRBD1,TRBJ2-4,TRBV4-1,NA,TGCGCCAGCAGCCAAGGGGGGACAGGGCTCAAAAACATTCAGTACTTC,CASSQGGTGLKNIQYF
TRBD2,TRBJ2-3,TRBV4-1,NA,TGCGCCAGCAGCCAAGGACTAGCCAGAAGGGAAGATACGCAGTATTTT,CASSQGLARREDTQYF
NA,TRBJ1-1,TRBV21-1,NA,NA,CASSPGRGRDIVGTGAAEAFF
TRBD1,TRBJ1-5,TRBV6-5,NA,TGTGCCAGCAGTTACGACAGGGGAGCAAAAACCCAGCATTTT,CASSYDRGAKTQHF
NA,TRBJ1-5,TRBV28,NA,TGTGCCAGCAGTCCGAGGGTAGGGGGGGCGCCTTATAGCAATCAGCCCCAGCATTTT,CASSPRVGGAPYSNQPQHF
TRBD2,TRBJ2-2,TRBV30,few,TGTGCCTACGGGGGGGGAAACACCGGGGAGCTGTTTTTT,CAYGGGNTGELFF
NA,TRBJ2-7,TRBV5-4,NA,TGTGCCAGCAGCTTGTATCAGGGCCCCTACGAGCAGTACTTC,CASSLYQGPYEQYF
NA,TRBJ2-1,TRBV4-1,NA,TGCGCCAGCAGCCAAGATCAGGCAGGGAAAATCTACAATGAGCAGTTCTTC,CASSQDQAGKIYNEQFF
TRBD1,TRBJ2-5,TRBV9,NA,TGTGCCAGCAGCGGGGGACAGGGGAGGGAGACCCAGTACTTC,CASSGGQGRETQYF
NA,TRBJ1-2,TRBV5-6,few,TGTGCCAGCAGCCCCCTGGGCAGGGTTGGCTACACCTTC,CASSPLGRVGYTF
NA,TRBJ1-1,TRBV5-1,NA,TGCGCCAGCAGCCCTCGGGACACGCTGAGGACTGAAGCTTTCTTT,CASSPRDTLRTEAFF
NA,TRBJ2-6,TRBV18,NA,TGTGCCAGCACTCAACAGGGCTCTGGGGCCAACGTCCTGACTTTC,CASTQQGSGANVLTF
NA,TRBJ2-2,TRBV15,NA,TGTGCCACCAGCAGCCTAAGGGGCAGGGGTCGAACCGGGGAGCTGTTTTTT,CATSSLRGRGRTGELFF
NA,TRBJ1-5,TRBV6-1,NA,TGTGCCAGCAGTGAAAGACAGTTTTATAGCAATCAGCCCCAGCATTTT,CASSERQFYSNQPQHF
NA,TRBJ1-2,TRBV7-9,NA,TGTGCCAGCAGCCGGGGGGACTATGGCTACACCTTC,CASSRGDYGYTF
TRBD2,TRBJ2-1,TRBV4-2,NA,TGTGCCAGCAGCCAAGCCAGTGGACTAGCGGTCTCCTACAATGAGCAGTTCTTC,CASSQASGLAVSYNEQFF
TRBD1,TRBJ2-1,TRBV7-9,NA,TGTGCCAGCAGCCCGACAGGGCCCCTAGGATCCTACAATGAGCAGTTCTTC,CASSPTGPLGSYNEQFF
NA,TRBJ2-3,TRBV6-6,NA,TGTGCCAGCAGTGGGGCATCCGGCACAGATACGCAGTATTTT,CASSGASGTDTQYF
NA,TRBJ2-7,TRBV6-1,NA,TGTGCCAGCAACCAGGGTGGGGTACGGAGTTACGAGCAGTACTTC,CASNQGGVRSYEQYF
TRBD1,TRBJ2-7,TRBV25-1,NA,TGTGCCAGCAGTGAATTTACAGGGGGTAGTGGAGAGCAGTACTTC,CASSEFTGGSGEQYF
TRBD2,TRBJ2-7,TRBV27,NA,TGTGCCAGCAGTCGATGGGGGGGCTCCTACGAGCAGTACTTC,CASSRWGGSYEQYF
TRBD2,TRBJ2-7,TRBV13,NA,TGTGCCAGCAGCCGGCGCCCTCGCGGGAGGTCTCACTACGGGCAGTACTTC,CASSRRPRGRSHYGQYF
NA,TRBJ2-7,TRBV28,NA,TGTGCCAGCAGTTTATTCCAGGGGTTCTACGAGCAGTACTTC,CASSLFQGFYEQYF
NA,TRBJ2-2,TRBV4-1,NA,TGCGCCAGCAGCCACTTGACCGGGGAGCTGTTTTTT,CASSHLTGELFF
NA,TRBJ2-7,TRBV2,NA,TGTGCCAGCAGTGCGGCTAGAGGGTACGAGCAGTACTTC,CASSAARGYEQYF
TRBD1,TRBJ1-2,TRBV6-5,NA,TGTGCCAGCAGTTACGAAGGGGGCGGCTATGGCTACACCTTC,CASSYEGGGYGYTF
NA,TRBJ2-3,TRBV7-9,NA,TGTGCCAGCAGCTTAGTAGGCAGGGCGGATCTAGGGGCAGATACGCAGTATTTT,CASSLVGRADLGADTQYF
NA,TRBJ2-7,TRBV28,NA,TGTGCCAGCAGTTTAATTGGGGCTAGTAGGGACGAGCAGTACTTC,CASSLIGASRDEQYF
TRBD1,TRBJ1-5,TRBV2,NA,TGTGCCAGCAGTTTGGGACAGGGTGATCAGCCCCAGCATTTT,CASSLGQGDQPQHF
NA,TRBJ1-2,TRBV4-2,NA,TGTGCCAGCAGCCAGCCTGGGGGGGACTATGGCTACACCTTC,CASSQPGGDYGYTF
TRBD2,TRBJ2-1,TRBV2,NA,TGTGCCAGCAGTGAAATAGCGGGAGTAGCAAATGAGCAGTTCTTC,CASSEIAGVANEQFF
TRBD1,TRBJ1-5,TRBV28,few,TGTGCCAGCAGTTTATACAGGGGGGCGGGTAGCAATCAGCCCCAGCATTTT,CASSLYRGAGSNQPQHF
NA,TRBJ1-1,TRBV2,NA,TGTGCCAGCAGTAAGCAGGGGACTGAAGCTTTCTTT,CASSKQGTEAFF
NA,TRBJ1-1,TRBV10-1,NA,TGCGCCAGCAGTGCCCGAGCGGACACTGAAGCTTTCTTT,CASSARADTEAFF
NA,TRBJ1-6,TRBV19,NA,TGTGCCAGTAGCCCCGGGGGGAATTCACCCCTCCACTTT,CASSPGGNSPLHF
TRBD1,TRBJ2-3,TRBV25-1,NA,TGTGCCAGCAGTGAACCTGCCACAGGGGACACAGATACGCAGTATTTT,CASSEPATGDTDTQYF
TRBD2,TRBJ2-7,TRBV10-3,NA,TGTGCCATCAGTGGGGTAGCGGGAGTCGACGAGCAGTACTTC,CAISGVAGVDEQYF
NA,TRBJ2-5,TRBV7-3,NA,TGTGCCAGCAGCTTAACACCCGGAGAGACCCAGTACTTC,CASSLTPGETQYF